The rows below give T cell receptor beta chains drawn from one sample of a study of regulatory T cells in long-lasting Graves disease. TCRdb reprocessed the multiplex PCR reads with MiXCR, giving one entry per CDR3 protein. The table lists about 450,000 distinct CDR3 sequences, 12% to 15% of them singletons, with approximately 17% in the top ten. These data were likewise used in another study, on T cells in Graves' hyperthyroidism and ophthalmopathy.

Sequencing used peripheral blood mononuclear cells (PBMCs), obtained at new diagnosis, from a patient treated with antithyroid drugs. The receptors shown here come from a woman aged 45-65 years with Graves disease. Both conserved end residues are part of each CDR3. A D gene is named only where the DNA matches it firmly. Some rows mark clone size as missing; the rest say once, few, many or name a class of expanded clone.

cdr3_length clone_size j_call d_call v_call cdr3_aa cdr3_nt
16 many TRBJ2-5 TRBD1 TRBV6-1 CASSHRDRGSQETQYF TGTGCCAGCAGTCACCGGGACAGGGGGTCCCAAGAGACCCAGTACTTC
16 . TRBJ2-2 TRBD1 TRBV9 CASSVAPTGWSGELFF TGTGCCAGCAGCGTAGCCCCGACAGGGTGGAGCGGGGAGCTGTTTTTT
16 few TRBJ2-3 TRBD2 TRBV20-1 CSASPLAGGLSDTQYF TGCAGTGCTAGCCCCCTAGCGGGAGGGCTCTCAGATACGCAGTATTTT
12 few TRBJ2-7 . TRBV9 CASSVGGREQYF TGTGCCAGCAGCGTAGGTGGTCGCGAGCAGTACTTC
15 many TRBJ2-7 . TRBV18 CASSPQGTRTYEQYF TGTGCCAGCTCGCCCCAGGGGACGCGCACCTACGAGCAGTACTTC
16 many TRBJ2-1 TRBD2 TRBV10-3 CAISASGRVEEGEQFF TGTGCCATCAGCGCTAGCGGGAGGGTCGAGGAGGGTGAGCAGTTCTTC
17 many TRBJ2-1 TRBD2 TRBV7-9 CASSLSGTSGIYNEQFF TGTGCCAGCAGCTTATCCGGGACTAGCGGGATTTACAATGAGCAGTTCTTC
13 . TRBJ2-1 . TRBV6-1 CATSASTYNEQFF TGTGCCACCTCGGCCAGCACGTACAATGAGCAGTTCTTC
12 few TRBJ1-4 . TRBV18 CASSRQNEKLFF TGTGCCAGCTCGAGACAAAATGAAAAACTGTTTTTT
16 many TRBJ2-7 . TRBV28 CASTSGDGGARYEQYF TGTGCCAGCACCTCCGGCGATGGAGGGGCAAGGTACGAGCAGTACTTC
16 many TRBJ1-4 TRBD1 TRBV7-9 CASSPQRTGANEKLFF TGTGCCAGCAGCCCTCAGCGGACAGGGGCTAATGAAAAACTGTTTTTT
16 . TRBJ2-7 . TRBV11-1 CASSLSIDGSSYEQYF TGTGCCAGCAGCTTATCCATCGACGGGAGCTCCTACGAGCAGTACTTC
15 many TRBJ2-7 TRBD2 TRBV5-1 CASSSLAGGRYEQYF TGCGCCAGCAGCTCACTAGCGGGAGGTCGCTACGAGCAGTACTTC
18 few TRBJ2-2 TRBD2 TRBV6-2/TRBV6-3 CASSYQLAGSVWVGELFF TGTGCCAGCAGTTACCAACTAGCGGGGAGTGTATGGGTCGGGGAGCTGTTTTTT
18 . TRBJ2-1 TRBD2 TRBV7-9 CASSLRLGTSVSPHEQFF TGTGCCAGCAGCTTACGCCTTGGGACTAGCGTCAGCCCGCATGAGCAGTTCTTC
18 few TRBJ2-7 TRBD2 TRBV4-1 CASSVRRMGLAGVYEQYF TGCGCCAGCAGCGTACGGCGCATGGGACTAGCGGGAGTCTACGAGCAGTACTTC
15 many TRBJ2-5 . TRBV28 CASSLRQAPSGTQYF TGTGCCAGCAGTTTGAGGCAGGCCCCCTCGGGGACCCAGTACTTC
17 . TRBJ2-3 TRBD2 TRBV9 CASSVSPSGSGTDTQYF TGTGCCAGCAGCGTTTCCCCTAGCGGGAGCGGCACAGATACGCAGTATTTT
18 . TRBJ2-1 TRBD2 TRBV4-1 CASSQVGSGRVGIDEQFF TGCGCCAGCAGCCAAGTGGGTAGCGGGAGGGTGGGTATAGATGAGCAGTTCTTC
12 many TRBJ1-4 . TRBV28 CASSLQEEKLFF TGTGCCAGCAGTCTACAAGAGGAAAAACTGTTTTTT
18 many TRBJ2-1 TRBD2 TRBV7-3 CASSLKAPSGSSYNEQFF TGTGCCAGCAGCTTAAAGGCTCCTAGCGGTTCCTCCTACAATGAGCAGTTCTTC
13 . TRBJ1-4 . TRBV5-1 CASSLAAREKLFF TGTGCCAGCAGCTTGGCTGCGCGGGAAAAACTGTTTTTT
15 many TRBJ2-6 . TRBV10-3 CAISGLGHGANVLTF TGTGCCATCAGTGGACTAGGTCATGGGGCCAACGTCCTGACTTTC
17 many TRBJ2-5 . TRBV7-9 CASSFRDGPRDKETQYF TGTGCCAGCAGCTTCCGCGATGGGCCGCGGGATAAAGAGACCCAGTACTTC
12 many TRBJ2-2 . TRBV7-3 CASGQGTGELFF TGTGCCAGCGGGCAGGGGACCGGGGAGCTGTTTTTT
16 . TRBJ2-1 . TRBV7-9 CASTSETVGLNNEQFF TGTGCCAGCACCTCTGAGACAGTGGGATTAAACAATGAGCAGTTCTTC
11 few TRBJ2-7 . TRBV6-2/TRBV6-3 CAGVGPKEQYF TGTGCCGGCGTCGGGCCTAAGGAGCAGTACTTC
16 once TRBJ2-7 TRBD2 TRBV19 CASSIDRTSGSNEQYF TGTGCCAGTAGTATAGACCGGACTAGCGGGAGCAACGAGCAGTACTTC
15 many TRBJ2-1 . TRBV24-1 CATSARAIQVWEQFF TGTGCCACCAGTGCCCGGGCCATACAGGTTTGGGAGCAGTTCTTC
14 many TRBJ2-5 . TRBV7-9 CASSLVGFQETQYF TGTGCCAGCAGCTTGGTCGGGTTCCAAGAGACCCAGTACTTC
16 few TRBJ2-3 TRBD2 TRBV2 CASKKRWASGSDTQYF TGTGCCAGCAAGAAACGATGGGCTAGCGGGAGCGATACGCAGTATTTT
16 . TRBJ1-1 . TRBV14 CASSQNPRGSNTEAFF TGTGCCAGCAGCCAAAACCCCAGGGGCTCGAACACTGAAGCTTTCTTT
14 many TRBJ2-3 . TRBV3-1 CASSQDVQSDTQYF TGTGCCAGCAGCCAAGATGTGCAATCAGATACGCAGTATTTT
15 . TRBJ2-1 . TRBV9 CASSVGGQRANEQFF TGTGCCAGCAGCGTAGGCGGACAGAGGGCAAATGAGCAGTTCTTC
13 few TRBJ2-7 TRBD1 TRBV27 CASSLQGVGEQYF TGTGCCAGCAGTTTGCAGGGGGTGGGCGAGCAGTACTTC
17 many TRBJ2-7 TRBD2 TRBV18 CASSPPGLAGGTGEQYF TGTGCCAGCTCACCACCCGGACTAGCGGGAGGCACGGGCGAGCAGTACTTC
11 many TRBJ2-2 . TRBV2 CASSSTRELFF TGTGCCAGCAGTTCTACAAGGGAGCTGTTTTTT
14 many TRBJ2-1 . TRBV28 CASSLGPSGGEQFF TGTGCCAGCAGTTTAGGGCCTAGTGGGGGCGAGCAGTTCTTC
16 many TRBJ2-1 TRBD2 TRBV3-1 CASSQDLPTSGREQFF TGTGCCAGCAGCCAAGATCTCCCCACAAGCGGGAGGGAGCAGTTCTTC
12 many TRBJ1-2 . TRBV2 CASSGGSYGYTF TGTGCCAGCAGTGGGGGCAGCTATGGCTACACCTTC
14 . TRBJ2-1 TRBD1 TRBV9 CASSAGQGVSEQFF TGTGCCAGCAGCGCGGGACAGGGGGTCTCTGAGCAGTTCTTC
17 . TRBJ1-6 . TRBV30 CAWSVVGSRSYNSPLHF TGTGCCTGGAGTGTAGTTGGGAGTCGCTCCTATAATTCACCCCTCCACTTT
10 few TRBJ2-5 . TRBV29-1 CSVGGGTQYF TGCAGCGTTGGGGGCGGGACCCAGTACTTC
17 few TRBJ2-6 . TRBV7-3 CASSLMAGNSGANVLTF TGTGCCAGCAGCTTAATGGCCGGGAACTCTGGGGCCAACGTCCTGACTTTC
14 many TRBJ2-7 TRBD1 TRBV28 CASGTGGFLYEQYF TGTGCCAGCGGGACAGGGGGCTTTTTGTACGAGCAGTACTTC
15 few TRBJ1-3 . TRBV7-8 CASSPSTGFGNTIYF TGTGCCAGCAGCCCTTCGACGGGATTTGGAAACACCATATATTTT
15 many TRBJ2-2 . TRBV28 CASSLEQEHTGELFF TGTGCCAGCAGTTTAGAACAGGAGCACACCGGGGAGCTGTTTTTT
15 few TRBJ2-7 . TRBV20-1 CSARDRTPSSYEQYF TGCAGTGCTAGAGATCGGACGCCAAGCTCCTACGAGCAGTACTTC
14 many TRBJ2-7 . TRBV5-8 CASSRERQFYEQYF TGTGCCAGCAGCCGAGAAAGACAGTTCTACGAGCAGTACTTC
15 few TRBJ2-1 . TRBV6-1 CASSDDAGRFNEQFF TGTGCCAGCAGTGACGACGCGGGACGGTTCAATGAGCAGTTCTTC
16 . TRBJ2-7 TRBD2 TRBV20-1 CSANHLGLAGLYEQYF TGCAGTGCGAATCATCTGGGACTAGCGGGTCTGTACGAGCAGTACTTC
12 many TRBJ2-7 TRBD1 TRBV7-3 CASSFTGGEQYF TGTGCCAGCAGCTTTACAGGGGGCGAGCAGTACTTC
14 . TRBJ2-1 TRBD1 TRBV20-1 CSASRGPSYNEQFF TGCAGTGCGTCGAGGGGGCCGAGTTACAATGAGCAGTTCTTC
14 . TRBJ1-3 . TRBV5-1 CPSSSENSGNTIYF TGCCCCAGCAGCTCAGAGAACTCTGGAAACACCATATATTTT